This is a list of T cell receptor beta chains from one sample in a study of CD8 T cells in ankylosing spondylitis. TCRdb recomputed calls from the 5' RACE reads with MiXCR, one row per CDR3 protein. The table records over 700,000 distinct CDR3 sequences, roughly 19% of them present only once. Material for sequencing was blood, either unsorted or a sorted T cell fraction (not recorded which). The receptors derive from a male donor with ankylosing spondylitis. CDR3s include the opening cysteine and the closing phenylalanine or tryptophan. A D gene is named only where the DNA matches it firmly. Expanded clones are given a class, and other clones once, few, many or no size at all.

clone size,D gene,J gene,V gene,CDR3 DNA,CDR3 protein
few,TRBD1,TRBJ2-7,TRBV3-1,TGTGCCAGCAGCCAAGATACCGGACAGGCGACCTACGAGCAGTACTTC,CASSQDTGQATYEQYF
.,.,TRBJ1-2,TRBV21-1,TGTGCCAGCAGCAAAGCGCTGCGGACTAAAGCGAGTGGCTACACCTTC,CASSKALRTKASGYTF
.,TRBD1,TRBJ1-2,TRBV5-1,TGCGCCATCAGCTTGGGACAGCAAGTTAACTATGGCTACACCTTC,CAISLGQQVNYGYTF
.,TRBD1,TRBJ2-3,TRBV29-1,TGCAGCGTGAGGACAGGGCGGGGAGATACGCAGTATTTT,CSVRTGRGDTQYF
few,.,TRBJ2-5,TRBV12-3/TRBV12-4,TGTGCCAGCCTGGGGTTGCAAGAGACCCAGTACTTC,CASLGLQETQYF
.,.,TRBJ2-3,TRBV28,TGTGCCAGCAGTTCCCTGGGCAGGGATACAGATACGCAGTATTTT,CASSSLGRDTDTQYF
.,TRBD1,TRBJ1-1,TRBV3-1,TGTGCCAGCAGCCAAGATCCGGGACAGGGACCCGAAGCTTTCTTT,CASSQDPGQGPEAFF
.,.,TRBJ2-2,TRBV5-1,TGCGCCAGCAGCTTGGCCTCCGGGGCGACCCGGGAGCTGTTTTTT,CASSLASGATRELFF
.,.,TRBJ1-5,TRBV27,TGTGCCAGCAGTTTATCGGCAGGGGATCAAAATCAGCCCCAGCATTTT,CASSLSAGDQNQPQHF
.,.,TRBJ2-7,TRBV7-9,TGTGCCAGCAGCTCCCGGGACCAACCGTACGAGCAGTACTTC,CASSSRDQPYEQYF
.,.,TRBJ1-1,TRBV4-2,TGTGCCAGCATATCTTTAATGATAGGGAACACTGAAGCTTTCTTT,CASISLMIGNTEAFF
few,.,TRBJ2-3,TRBV5-1,TGCGCCAGCAGCTTGTGGGCAGCAGATACGCAGTATTTT,CASSLWAADTQYF
few,TRBD2,TRBJ2-1,TRBV12-3/TRBV12-4,TGTGCCAGCAGTTACCCCTTAGCGGGCGCCTACAATGAGCAGTTCTTC,CASSYPLAGAYNEQFF
many,TRBD2,TRBJ2-1,TRBV4-3,TGCGCCAGCAGCCAAGTCATGGGGGGGAGGAATGAGCAGTTCTTC,CASSQVMGGRNEQFF
few,.,TRBJ2-1,TRBV11-3,TGTGCCAGCAGCCCCGGGACGGCTCACAATGAGCAGTTCTTC,CASSPGTAHNEQFF
few,.,TRBJ1-4,TRBV29-1,TGCAGCGTTGGGGAGAATAATGAAAAACTGTTTTTT,CSVGENNEKLFF
few,.,TRBJ2-3,TRBV4-1,TGCGCCAGCAGCCCTATTCCGCCTAACACAGATACGCAGTATTTT,CASSPIPPNTDTQYF
.,TRBD1,TRBJ1-4,TRBV10-3,TGTGCCATCAGCCCCACAGGGGGTAGCGAAAAACTGTTTTTT,CAISPTGGSEKLFF
.,.,TRBJ2-1,TRBV29-1,TGCAGCGTAAGTCACGTGACTACCAAGGCAGACTCCTACAATGAGCAGTTCTTC,CSVSHVTTKADSYNEQFF
few,.,TRBJ2-5,TRBV11-2,TGTGCCAGCAGCCCCGCCCCGGAGGAGACCCAGTACTTC,CASSPAPEETQYF
few,.,TRBJ2-5,TRBV5-1,TGCGCCAGCAGCTTGAGTGACTCAGGGGAGACCCAGTACTTC,CASSLSDSGETQYF
few,TRBD1,TRBJ2-7,TRBV5-1,TGCGCCAGCAGCTTAGCACAGGGGATCTCCTACGAGCAGTACTTC,CASSLAQGISYEQYF
few,.,TRBJ2-5,TRBV12-3/TRBV12-4,TGTGCCAGCAGTTTACTCTGGGCAGAGACCCAGTACTTC,CASSLLWAETQYF
.,.,TRBJ2-1,TRBV20-1,TGCAGTGCTGGGCCGGGACTTAACTCCTACAATGAGCAGTTCTTC,CSAGPGLNSYNEQFF
few,.,TRBJ2-1,TRBV19,TGTGCCAGTAGTATAGATCCCGGACTAAACTACAATGAGCAGTTCTTC,CASSIDPGLNYNEQFF
few,TRBD2,TRBJ2-3,TRBV25-1,TGTGCCAGCAGTGAATCGGGGGGAGGGCCCGGAGCAGATACGCAGTATTTT,CASSESGGGPGADTQYF
.,.,TRBJ2-4,TRBV15,TGTGCCACCGAGGCGGCAGGGGTACCAGTAGCCAAAAACATTCAGTACTTC,CATEAAGVPVAKNIQYF
few,.,TRBJ2-7,TRBV27,TGTGCCAGCAGTTTATCGGGAGGCGTCGGCGAGCAGTACTTC,CASSLSGGVGEQYF
.,TRBD1,TRBJ2-3,TRBV27,TGTGCCAGCAGTCTGACAGGGGACACAGATACGCAGTATTTT,CASSLTGDTDTQYF
few,.,TRBJ1-2,TRBV7-2,TGTGCCAGCAGGATTACAGGGAGTCATGGCTACACCTTC,CASRITGSHGYTF
.,.,TRBJ1-5,TRBV28,TGTGCCAGCACCGCTGGGGCCAGGGGAGGGTTCAGCAATCAGCCCCAGCATTTT,CASTAGARGGFSNQPQHF
few,.,TRBJ1-1,TRBV2,TGTGCCAGCAGTGAAAACGCCATGGATACCACTGGGACTTTCTTT,CASSENAMDTTGTFF
.,TRBD1,TRBJ2-5,TRBV12-3/TRBV12-4,TGTGCCAGCAGTTCGACGGACAGGGGGCAGGAGACCCAGTACTTC,CASSSTDRGQETQYF
many,.,TRBJ2-4,TRBV20-1,TGCAGTGCTAGAGACGGGATTTTGAGGAGCATTCAGTACTTC,CSARDGILRSIQYF
few,TRBD2,TRBJ2-5,TRBV20-1,TGCAGTGCTAGGATCGGCGGGGGGGAAGAGACCCAGTACTTC,CSARIGGGEETQYF
few,TRBD1,TRBJ2-1,TRBV24-1,TGTGCCACCAGTGACTCCGGGACAGGGTCTTACAATGAGCAGTTCTTC,CATSDSGTGSYNEQFF
many,.,TRBJ2-6,TRBV20-1,TGCAGTGCAGGTGACAGCTCTGGGGCCAACGTCCTGACTTTC,CSAGDSSGANVLTF
few,TRBD1,TRBJ2-1,TRBV7-9,TGTGCCAGCAGCCCCGGACAGGGGGCTATGAATGAGCAGTTCTTC,CASSPGQGAMNEQFF
.,.,TRBJ1-5,TRBV2,TGTGCCAGCAGCAAAGAAGGGTCAAGCAATCAGCCCCAGCATTTT,CASSKEGSSNQPQHF
.,TRBD1,TRBJ1-2,TRBV20-1,TGCAGTGCTAGTAGCGACAGGGGTGGTGGCTACACCTTC,CSASSDRGGGYTF
.,TRBD1,TRBJ2-7,TRBV7-9,TGTGCCAGCAGCTTAGAGTGGGACAGCTCCTACGAGCAGTACTTC,CASSLEWDSSYEQYF
few,.,TRBJ2-7,TRBV9,TGTGCCAGCAGCGTAGAGAGCACTCGGGACGAGCAGTACTTC,CASSVESTRDEQYF
.,.,TRBJ2-4,TRBV6-5,TGTGCCAGCAGTTACTCGAGGGGGCAGGGAGGGAACATTCAGTACTTC,CASSYSRGQGGNIQYF
few,.,TRBJ2-3,TRBV6-2/TRBV6-3,TGTGCCAGCAGTTACTATCCAGATACGCAGTATTTT,CASSYYPDTQYF
.,TRBD2,TRBJ2-5,TRBV7-8,TGTGCCAGCAGCTTAGCTGGGACTAGCGGGAGGCCGACCCAAGAGACCCAGTACTTC,CASSLAGTSGRPTQETQYF
.,.,TRBJ1-5,TRBV5-1,TGCGCCAGCAGCTTGGGTCCGGGAGAAGGCAATCAGCCCCAGCATTTT,CASSLGPGEGNQPQHF
.,.,TRBJ1-1,TRBV5-6,TGTGCCAGCAGCCACGGGCCTCTGCGGCCTATGAACACTGAAGCTTTCTTT,CASSHGPLRPMNTEAFF
.,.,TRBJ2-7,TRBV27,TGTGCCAGCAGTTCCCTCGGTAGCGCCTCCTACGAGCAGTACTTC,CASSSLGSASYEQYF
few,TRBD1,TRBJ2-7,TRBV29-1,TGCAGCGTTGAAGACGGTGGACAGGCCACCTACGAGCAGTACTTC,CSVEDGGQATYEQYF
.,TRBD1,TRBJ2-1,TRBV10-3,TGTGCCATCAGTGAGTCCTTGGGGACAGGGGATTATGAGCAGTTCTTC,CAISESLGTGDYEQFF
few,.,TRBJ1-1,TRBV7-9,TGTGCCAGCAGCTTCCCGGGAGCTTTCTTT,CASSFPGAFF
few,TRBD1,TRBJ2-7,TRBV4-1,TGCGCCAGCAGCAAGACCGGGACAGGGGACCTCGAGCAGTACTTC,CASSKTGTGDLEQYF
.,.,TRBJ2-1,TRBV12-3/TRBV12-4,TGTGCCAGCAGTTTAATTGAGGGGGTCCCGATCAATGAGCAGTTCTTC,CASSLIEGVPINEQFF
many,.,TRBJ1-2,TRBV12-3/TRBV12-4,TGTGCCAGCAGTTTACGTACCTATGGCTACACCTTC,CASSLRTYGYTF
.,.,TRBJ1-5,TRBV30,TGTGCCTGGAGTGTATCACCAGATCAGCCCCAGCATTTT,CAWSVSPDQPQHF
few,.,TRBJ1-1,TRBV3-1,TGTGCCAGCAGCCCCAGGCGAGAGGGTAACACTGAAGCTTTCTTT,CASSPRREGNTEAFF
.,TRBD1,TRBJ1-2,TRBV6-5,TGTGCCAGCAGTTACAGCAGAGGGGACAGGGAAGGAAGGGTTGGCTACACCTTC,CASSYSRGDREGRVGYTF
.,TRBD2,TRBJ2-3,TRBV5-1,TGCGCCAGCAGCTTGGACAAAAAAGGACTAGCGGGAGACTCAGATACGCAGTATTTT,CASSLDKKGLAGDSDTQYF